Below, one TCR beta chain is given with its context. This clonotype was detected a few times. The antigen this receptor binds is unknown. Per-base quality was not reported, and no clone a single base away is much larger than it. Peripheral blood CD8+ and CD4+ T cells from healthy donors, Susac syndrome patients and multiple sclerosis patients were profiled using high-throughput TCR beta sequencing. Multiple sclerosis controls were treatment-naive patients with stable or active relapsing-remitting disease fulfilling revised McDonald criteria. CD8+ TEMRA cells were enriched by FACS, while bulk CD8+ and CD4+ T cells were purified by magnetic negative isolation. Blood was drawn into EDTA tubes, processed within 24 hours, and PBMCs were isolated by density gradient centrifugation. PBMCs destined for TCR sequencing were cryopreserved in liquid nitrogen and later thawed in a 37 °C water bath. The sorted or isolated CD4+, CD8+ and CD8+ TEMRA cells reached a purity of at least 90%.

This specimen belongs to a study of CD8 T cells in Susac syndrome (dated by TCRdb to between 2018 and 2020). Background for the entire study: Repertoire sequencing was used to test whether CD8+ T cell activation and differentiation in Susac syndrome was antigen driven. Clonality of the CD8+ T cell repertoire was compared between roughly twelve healthy donors, 14 Susac syndrome patients and 15 multiple sclerosis patients. General study outcomes and caveats: The study acknowledged that relatively few individuals were included in the TCR sequencing and HLA analysis.

RNA was extracted using the RNeasy kit, and roughly 0.5 to 1 microgram was reverse transcribed with random hexamers. The immunoSEQ multiplex PCR assay, which covers 54 Vbeta and 13 Jbeta segments, was used to amplify TCR beta CDR3 regions. To correct PCR amplification bias, a synthetic template baseline was used for both primer optimization and computational correction. On the authors' methods: Only productive sequences were kept, with reads annotated to V, D and J genes according to IMGT and analyzed in immunoSEQ Analyzer. Clonality was calculated as one minus the Shannon entropy normalized by log2 of the number of productive unique sequences. For each patient and control, public and private clones were evaluated within the 100 most prevalent clones. Clones were defined as Susac-specific if absent from the healthy and MS cohorts, from around 1,100 published viral clones and from other ImmuneACCESS disease sequences. TCRdb cleaned the public reads at Q25 with fastp, built clones with MiXCR and kept in-frame beta chains. Rows are combined by CDR3 protein, so each entry shows the most common genes and DNA. V and J calls and clone size were set by TCRdb, not the authors. The sample yields a few hundred thousand distinct CDR3 sequences; roughly 84% were counted once. In total, the top ten clones hold 0.11% of the sample.

CDR1 and CDR2, per the germline V gene, are MNHNS and SASEGT. V and J lose 10 bases and 8 bases, and a span of 20 bases separates them. The CDR3 starts with the cysteine, ends with the phenylalanine, and has 13 residues. The retained sequence is limited to the CDR3, 39 bases, with the frame set at the first base. The material sequenced was CD8+ T cells from PBMCs. This clonotype was obtained from a human donor with multiple sclerosis. The chain employs TRBV6-1 and TRBJ1-2; no D gene can be assigned with confidence. The nucleotide sequence is given as TGTGCCACCCTCTCCCCCCCGGCGGGAGGCTACACCTTC. It is translated as CATLSPPAGGYTF.